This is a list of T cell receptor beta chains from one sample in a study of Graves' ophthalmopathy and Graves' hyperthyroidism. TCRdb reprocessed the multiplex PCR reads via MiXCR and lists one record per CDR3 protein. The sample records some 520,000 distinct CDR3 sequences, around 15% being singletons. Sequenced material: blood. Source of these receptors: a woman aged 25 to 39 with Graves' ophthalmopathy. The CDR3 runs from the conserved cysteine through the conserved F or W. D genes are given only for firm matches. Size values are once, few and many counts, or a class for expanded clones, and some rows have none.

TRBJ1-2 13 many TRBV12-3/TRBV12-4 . CASSLAGKYGYTF TGTGCCAGCAGTTTAGCAGGGAAGTATGGCTACACCTTC
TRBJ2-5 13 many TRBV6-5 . CASSYPGQETQYF TGTGCCAGCAGTTACCCGGGACAAGAGACCCAGTACTTC
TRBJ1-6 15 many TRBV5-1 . CASSLGQHRNSPLHF TGCGCCAGCAGCTTGGGACAGCATCGTAATTCACCCCTCCACTTT
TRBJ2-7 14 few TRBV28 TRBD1 CASRKRDRGYEQYF TGTGCCAGCAGAAAGCGAGACAGGGGCTACGAGCAGTACTTC
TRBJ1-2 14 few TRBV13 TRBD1 CASSLADRENGYTF TGTGCCAGCAGCTTAGCGGACAGGGAGAATGGCTACACCTTC
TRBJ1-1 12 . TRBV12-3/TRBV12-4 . CASREPRTEAFF TGTGCCAGCAGGGAGCCCAGGACTGAAGCTTTCTTT
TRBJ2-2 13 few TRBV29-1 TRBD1 CSVRTGGTGELFF TGCAGCGTTAGGACAGGGGGGACCGGGGAGCTGTTTTTT
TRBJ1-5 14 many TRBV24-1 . CATSAGASNQPQHF TGTGCCACCAGTGCAGGGGCCTCCAATCAGCCCCAGCATTTT
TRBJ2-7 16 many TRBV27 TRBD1 CASSRTGGGYYYEQYF TGTGCCAGCAGCCGGACAGGGGGAGGCTACTACTACGAGCAGTACTTC
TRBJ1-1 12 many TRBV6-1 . CASTPSATEAFF TGTGCCAGCACCCCATCGGCCACTGAAGCTTTCTTT
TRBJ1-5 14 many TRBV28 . CASSLSPGYQPQHF TGTGCCAGCAGTTTAAGTCCAGGGTATCAGCCCCAGCATTTT
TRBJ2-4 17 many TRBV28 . CASSRDPLKQIVNIQYF TGTGCCAGCAGTCGAGACCCACTAAAGCAAATAGTGAACATTCAGTACTTC
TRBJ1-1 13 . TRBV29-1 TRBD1 CSVAQGADTEAFF TGCAGCGTTGCACAGGGGGCGGACACTGAAGCTTTCTTT
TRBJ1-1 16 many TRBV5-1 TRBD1 CASSLRTGASHTEAFF TGCGCCAGCAGCCTCCGGACAGGGGCTTCACACACTGAAGCTTTCTTT
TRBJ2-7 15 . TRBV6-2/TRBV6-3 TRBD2 CASTDGLAGTYEQYF TGTGCCAGCACCGACGGGCTAGCGGGAACCTACGAGCAGTACTTC
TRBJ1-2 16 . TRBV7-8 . CASSLVLQGGIYGYTF TGTGCCAGCAGCTTAGTCTTACAGGGTGGGATCTATGGCTACACCTTC
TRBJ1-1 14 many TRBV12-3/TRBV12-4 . CASRPAVGDAEAFF TGTGCCAGCAGACCAGCCGTAGGGGACGCTGAAGCTTTCTTT
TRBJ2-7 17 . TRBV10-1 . CASSAARDELNTYEQYF TGCGCCAGCAGTGCTGCACGGGACGAACTCAATACCTACGAGCAGTACTTC
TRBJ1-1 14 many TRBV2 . CASGDPAVHTEAFF TGTGCCAGCGGTGACCCTGCCGTCCACACTGAAGCTTTCTTT
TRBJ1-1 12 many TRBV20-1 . CSARRGNTEAFF TGCAGTGCTAGACGGGGGAACACTGAAGCTTTCTTT
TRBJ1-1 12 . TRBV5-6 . CASSLVQAEAFF TGTGCCAGCAGCTTGGTCCAGGCTGAAGCTTTCTTT
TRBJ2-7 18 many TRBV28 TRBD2 CASRFGGLAGGNSYEQYF TGTGCCAGCAGGTTTGGGGGCCTAGCGGGGGGAAACTCCTACGAGCAGTACTTC
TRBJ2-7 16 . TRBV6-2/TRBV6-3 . CASSYFRASPSYEQYF TGTGCCAGCAGTTACTTTCGGGCTAGCCCTTCCTACGAGCAGTACTTC
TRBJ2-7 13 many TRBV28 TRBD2 CATGLPSSYEQYF TGTGCCACGGGACTACCTAGCTCCTACGAGCAGTACTTC
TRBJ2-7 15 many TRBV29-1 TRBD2 CSVEGATSATYEQYF TGCAGCGTTGAGGGAGCGACTAGCGCCACCTACGAGCAGTACTTC
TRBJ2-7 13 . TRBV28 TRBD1 CASSEGQGSEQYF TGTGCCAGCAGTGAGGGACAGGGAAGCGAGCAGTACTTC
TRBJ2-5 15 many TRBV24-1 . CATSDLGSAQETQYF TGTGCCACCAGTGATTTGGGGTCGGCCCAAGAGACCCAGTACTTC
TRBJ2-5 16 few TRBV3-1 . CASSQRKLTGQETQYF TGTGCCAGCAGCCAAAGGAAGCTTACCGGGCAAGAGACCCAGTACTTC
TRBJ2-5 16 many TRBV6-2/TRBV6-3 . CASSYQDRQGGETQYF TGTGCCAGCAGTTACCAAGATAGACAGGGAGGAGAGACCCAGTACTTC
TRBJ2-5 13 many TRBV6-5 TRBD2 CASRTSGGETQYF TGTGCCAGCAGGACTAGCGGGGGGGAGACCCAGTACTTC
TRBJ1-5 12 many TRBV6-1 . CATRGSNQPQHF TGTGCCACCCGTGGGAGCAATCAGCCCCAGCATTTT
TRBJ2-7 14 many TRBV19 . CASSTTGEAYEQYF TGTGCCAGTAGTACTACAGGGGAGGCCTACGAGCAGTACTTC
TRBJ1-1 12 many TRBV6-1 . CASSRGLTEAFF TGTGCCAGCAGTCGAGGACTCACTGAAGCTTTCTTT
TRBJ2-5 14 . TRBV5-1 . CASSLTGVAETQYF TGCGCCAGCAGCTTGACTGGGGTGGCAGAGACCCAGTACTTC
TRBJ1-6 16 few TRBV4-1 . CASSQDRGGLPSPLHF TGCGCCAGCAGCCAAGATCGTGGGGGCCTCCCTTCACCCCTCCACTTT
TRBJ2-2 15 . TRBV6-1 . CARLKAVEESGELFF TGTGCCAGATTGAAAGCGGTAGAGGAGTCCGGGGAGCTGTTTTTT
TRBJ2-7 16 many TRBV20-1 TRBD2 CSARSASGSPGDEQYF TGCAGTGCTAGGTCGGCTAGCGGGAGCCCCGGGGATGAGCAGTACTTC
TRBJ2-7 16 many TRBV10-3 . CAISESGSMSSYEQYF TGTGCCATCAGTGAGTCTGGTAGCATGAGCTCCTACGAGCAGTACTTC
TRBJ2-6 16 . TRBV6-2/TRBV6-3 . CASIRGRVSGANVLTF TGTGCCAGCATCCGAGGACGGGTCTCTGGGGCCAACGTCCTGACTTTC
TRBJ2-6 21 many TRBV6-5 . CASSYPTWATGTSSGANVLTF TGTGCCAGCAGTTACCCCACTTGGGCCACAGGGACAAGCTCTGGGGCCAACGTCCTGACTTTC
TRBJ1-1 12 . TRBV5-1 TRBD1 CASSSNGQGAFF TGCGCCAGCAGCTCTAACGGACAGGGTGCTTTCTTT
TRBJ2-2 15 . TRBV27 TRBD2 CASSLRGLEGGELFF TGTGCCAGCAGTTTACGGGGACTAGAGGGCGGGGAGCTGTTTTTT
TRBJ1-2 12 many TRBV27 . CATLRWNYGYTF TGTGCCACCTTAAGGTGGAACTATGGCTACACCTTC
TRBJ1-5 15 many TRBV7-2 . CASSLAGWGHQPQHF TGTGCCAGCAGCTTAGCAGGTTGGGGCCATCAGCCCCAGCATTTT
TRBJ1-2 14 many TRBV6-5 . CASRTGRDSYGYTF TGTGCCAGCAGAACGGGGCGGGACTCCTATGGCTACACCTTC
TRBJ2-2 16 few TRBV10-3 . CAISGDGATNTGELFF TGTGCCATCAGTGGGGACGGGGCAACGAACACCGGGGAGCTGTTTTTT
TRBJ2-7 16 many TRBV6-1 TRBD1 CASSEGLGTGSYEQYF TGTGCCAGCAGTGAAGGACTGGGGACAGGGAGCTACGAGCAGTACTTC
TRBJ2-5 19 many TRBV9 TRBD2 CASSVGLGIASGIQETQYF TGTGCCAGCAGCGTGGGGTTGGGGATCGCTAGCGGGATACAAGAGACCCAGTACTTC
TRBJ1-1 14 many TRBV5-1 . CASSLGYRNTEAFF TGCGCCAGCAGCTTGGGTTACAGGAACACTGAAGCTTTCTTT
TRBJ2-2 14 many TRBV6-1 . CANNRRGGTGELFF TGTGCCAACAATCGGCGGGGCGGCACCGGGGAGCTGTTTTTT
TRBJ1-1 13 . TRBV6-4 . CASSDGGFTEAFF TGTGCCAGCAGTGACGGGGGGTTCACTGAAGCTTTCTTT